The clone carrying this T cell receptor beta chain was picked up many times. V lost 4 bases and J 3 bases, leaving 1 base between the germline ends. CDR1 is MNHNS and CDR2 is SASEGT in the germline V gene. The CDR3 covers 11 residues. From the reads, TCRdb called clonotypes with MiXCR, one entry per CDR3 protein. The sample lists approximately 4,200 distinct CDR3 sequences; approximately 8% were seen once. This clonotype was sampled from a human donor with rheumatoid arthritis. The J gene is TRBJ2-1, the V gene TRBV6-1; D not resolved. Material for sequencing was CD4+ T cells from synovial fluid. CDR3 DNA: TGTGCCAGCAGTGTCTACAATGAGCAGTTCTTC. It specifies CASSVYNEQFF.